Listed below are T cell receptor beta chains from one sample, sequenced in a study of blood T cell repertoires in COVID-19. Generated by immunoSEQ multiplex PCR, the TCRdb table keeps only in-frame clones and is missing some. The sample holds 65,000 or so clones; 78% are singletons and the top ten take roughly 25%. The sequencing input was peripheral blood. These receptors all come from a human donor in a cohort sampled during active COVID-19. Each CDR3 is given with its conserved first and last residue. D genes are given only for firm matches. Clone size is not always given. Where it is, it says once, few, many or a class for expanded clones.

- | TRBJ1-1 | - | TRBV11-3 | TGTGCCAGCAGCCCCGAGCAGGGAACTGAAGCTTTCTTT | CASSPEQGTEAFF
- | TRBJ2-1 | once | TRBV5-1 | TGCGCCAGCAGCAGCGAACAGGGTGCGCAGTTCTTC | CASSSEQGAQFF
- | TRBJ1-1 | - | TRBV11-2 | TGTGCCAGCGGGGGGTATAACACTGAAGCTTTCTTT | CASGGYNTEAFF
- | TRBJ2-7 | few | TRBV11-3 | TGTGCCAGCCGGCAGGCGAACTACGAGCAGTACTTC | CASRQANYEQYF
- | TRBJ2-7 | once | TRBV27 | TGTGCCAGCGGCGCAGGGGTCCTCTACGAGCAGTACTTC | CASGAGVLYEQYF
- | TRBJ1-1 | - | TRBV6-5 | TGTGCCAGCAGAATGACTTTGAACACTGAAGCTTTCTTT | CASRMTLNTEAFF
- | TRBJ1-2 | - | TRBV5-4 | TGTGCCAGCAGCTTGGAACAGGGTGGAGGCTACACCTTC | CASSLEQGGGYTF
- | TRBJ2-2 | - | TRBV7-3 | TGTGCCAGCAGTTCGGGGGCGAACACCGGGGAGCTGTTTTTT | CASSSGANTGELFF
TRBD1 | TRBJ1-5 | - | TRBV28 | TGTGCCAGCAGTGAGGCGGGACAGGGGTTTCAGCCCCAGCATTTT | CASSEAGQGFQPQHF
- | TRBJ2-3 | - | TRBV18 | TGTGCCAGCTCACCAAATAGCCTGGATACGCAGTATTTT | CASSPNSLDTQYF
TRBD2 | TRBJ2-7 | - | TRBV28 | TGTGCCAGCAGGGGGACTAGCGGCTACGAGCAGTACTTC | CASRGTSGYEQYF
- | TRBJ2-7 | once | TRBV12-3/TRBV12-4 | TGTGCCAGCAGTTTAGACATCCCTTACGAGCAGTACTTC | CASSLDIPYEQYF
- | TRBJ2-5 | - | TRBV5-1 | TGCGCCAGCAGCTTGAGATCGGGAGAGACCCAGTACTTC | CASSLRSGETQYF
TRBD2 | TRBJ2-7 | - | TRBV27 | TGTGCCAGCAGTTCAACGACTAGCGTAGGAGGCGAGCAGTACTTC | CASSSTTSVGGEQYF
TRBD2 | TRBJ2-1 | - | TRBV7-9 | TGTGCCAGCAGGCCGGGACTAGCGGGAAGGAATGAGCAGTTCTTC | CASRPGLAGRNEQFF
- | TRBJ1-2 | - | TRBV7-2 | TGTGCCAGCAGCTTAGAGCCTACGGGAGGCTACACCTTC | CASSLEPTGGYTF
- | TRBJ1-5 | - | TRBV6-5 | TGTGCCAGCAGTCCGGGAATCCGCAATCAGCCCCAGCATTTT | CASSPGIRNQPQHF
TRBD1 | TRBJ1-2 | - | TRBV6-6 | TGTGCCAGCAGTTCCTTGGGACAGAACTATGGCTACACCTTC | CASSSLGQNYGYTF
- | TRBJ2-7 | - | TRBV11-3 | TGTGCCAGCAGCCGTAGCGACTCCTACGAGCAGTACTTC | CASSRSDSYEQYF
- | TRBJ2-3 | - | TRBV10-3 | TGTGCCATCAGTGGTCGGACTGCGTTCACAGATACGCAGTATTTT | CAISGRTAFTDTQYF
TRBD2 | TRBJ2-7 | - | TRBV10-3 | TGTGCCATCAGTGAAACTAGCGATGAGCAGTACTTC | CAISETSDEQYF
- | TRBJ1-1 | - | TRBV7-3 | TGTGCCAGCGGGTGGAGAAAGAAGGCTGAAGCTTTCTTT | CASGWRKKAEAFF
- | TRBJ1-5 | - | TRBV9 | TGTGCCAGCAGCGTAGATACGGATCAGCCCCAGCATTTT | CASSVDTDQPQHF
- | TRBJ2-3 | few | TRBV6-5 | TGTGCCAGCAGCCCAATGGCAGGTGGTGATGGTACGCAGTATTTT | CASSPMAGGDGTQYF
- | TRBJ2-2 | - | TRBV7-9 | TGTGCCAGCAGCTTAGCTTCCCTGACCGGGGAGCTGTTTTTT | CASSLASLTGELFF
TRBD2 | TRBJ2-3 | few | TRBV2 | TGTGCCAGCAGAAAAGAGGGACTAGCGGGAGTTAATACGCAGTATTTT | CASRKEGLAGVNTQYF
TRBD1 | TRBJ2-7 | - | TRBV28 | TGTGCCAGCAGTTCAATGACAGGGGGCTCCAACCCGACCGGCGCTCGGTACTTC | CASSSMTGGSNPTGARYF
- | TRBJ2-5 | - | TRBV7-2 | TGTGCCAGCAGCCCTCCGGTGAGGTTCCGGCAGTGGACCCAGTACTTC | CASSPPVRFRQWTQYF
- | TRBJ2-3 | - | TRBV18 | TGTGCCAGCTCACAGGGACGGGCTAGCGAGAGTTTACATACGCAGTATTTT | CASSQGRASESLHTQYF
TRBD2 | TRBJ2-3 | once | TRBV5-1 | TGCGCCAGCAGCCGGGGGGACGCCACAGATACGCAGTATTTT | CASSRGDATDTQYF
- | TRBJ1-1 | - | TRBV6-5 | TGTGCCAGCGGGTCAGAAACTATGAACACTGAAGCTTTCTTT | CASGSETMNTEAFF
TRBD1 | TRBJ2-5 | - | TRBV7-2 | TGTGCCAGCAGCTTGGGGACAGGGACCCTTCAAGAGACCCAGTACTTC | CASSLGTGTLQETQYF
TRBD2 | TRBJ2-2 | - | TRBV6-1 | TGTGCCAGCAGTGAAGAGTTGCGAGCGGGGTCGAACACCGGGGAGCTGTTTTTT | CASSEELRAGSNTGELFF
TRBD1 | TRBJ2-7 | - | TRBV6-2/TRBV6-3 | TGTGCCAGCAGTTACTCGAGCTCAAGGACAGGAGCCTACGAGCAGTACTTC | CASSYSSSRTGAYEQYF
TRBD2 | TRBJ2-1 | - | TRBV18 | TGTGCCAGCTCACCAATGACTAGCGGCGGGAATGAGCAGTTCTTC | CASSPMTSGGNEQFF
- | TRBJ1-1 | - | TRBV4-3 | TGCGCCAGCAGCCAAGGACAGAGGAACACTGAAGCTTTCTTT | CASSQGQRNTEAFF
- | TRBJ2-5 | - | TRBV12-5 | TGTGCTAGTGGTTTGGGGGGGGAAGAGACCCAGTACTTC | CASGLGGEETQYF
TRBD2 | TRBJ2-1 | - | TRBV5-1 | TGCGCCAGCAGCTTGCCCAGCGGGAGGATTACGTCCTACAATGAGCAGTTCTTC | CASSLPSGRITSYNEQFF
TRBD2 | TRBJ2-7 | - | TRBV15 | TGTGCCACCACCTCAGGAGCGGGGGGCTTACTGGGCGAGCAGTACTTC | CATTSGAGGLLGEQYF
TRBD1 | TRBJ2-2 | - | TRBV5-1 | TGCGCCAGCAGCTGGACGTGGACAGGGAACACCGGGGAGCTGTTTTTT | CASSWTWTGNTGELFF
- | TRBJ1-2 | - | TRBV7-2 | TGTGCCAGCAGCTCCATGATCATTGACAGGCATGGCTACACCTTC | CASSSMIIDRHGYTF
TRBD1 | TRBJ2-3 | - | TRBV30 | TGTGCCTGGGACAGGGGGTACACAGATACGCAGTATTTT | CAWDRGYTDTQYF
TRBD1 | TRBJ1-1 | - | TRBV7-9 | TGTGCCAGCAGCTCCACCGGGACAGGGGAGGGCACTGAAGCTTTCTTT | CASSSTGTGEGTEAFF
TRBD1 | TRBJ1-6 | few | TRBV6-5 | TGTGCCAGCAGTACGGACAGGGGAGGAAATTCACCCCTCCACTTT | CASSTDRGGNSPLHF
TRBD2 | TRBJ2-5 | once | TRBV7-9 | TGTGCCAGCAGCTTAGGCAGCGGGGGGTACCAAGAGACCCAGTACTTC | CASSLGSGGYQETQYF
TRBD1 | TRBJ1-2 | few | TRBV4-3 | TGCGCCAGCAGCCACTCCGGGACAGGGGAAAACTATGGCTACACCTTC | CASSHSGTGENYGYTF